This TCR beta chain was sequenced during a study of Graves' ophthalmopathy and Graves' hyperthyroidism. The CDR3 consists of 13 residues. V lost 6 bases and J 11 bases, leaving 19 bases between the germline ends. The sample holds many counts of this clonotype. As yet, its antigen is unknown. Regarding the study as a whole: Most expanded clonotypes from thyroid (those above 0.001 frequency) were also found in blood.

Ophthalmopathy donors were characterized by moderate-to-severe activity, CAS of at least 3, NOSPECS of at least 4, and duration under 3 months. Symptoms, serum thyroxine and TRAb, thyroid ultrasound, and orbital computed tomography formed the diagnostic basis. PBMCs originated in 10 ml of fresh peripheral blood. Investigators amplified TCR beta CDR3 regions from RNA transcripts. Following a first-round RT-PCR that used HTBI primers, a second-round multiplex PCR was carried out. Via MiXCR, TCRdb re-called the multiplex PCR reads, giving one row per CDR3 protein. The table includes approximately 640,000 distinct CDR3 sequences, 35% to 50% detected once.

This clonotype originated in an adult man with Graves' ophthalmopathy. The sample was peripheral blood. This chain joins TRBV12-3 or TRBV12-4 and TRBJ1-1; D is uncertain. In DNA form, the CDR3 reads TGTGCCAGCAGCCATGGACGTGGTGCGAGCGCTTTCTTT. Translated, it gives CASSHGRGASAFF.